This T cell receptor (beta chain) came from a study of T cells after yellow fever vaccination. Study-wide results and caveats: Only a minor proportion of clonotypes was detected across both CD4 and CD8 compartments. Re-detected after boosting: most primary clones, 96% of CD4 and 80% to 90% of CD8.

TCRdb recomputed calls from the 5' RACE reads with MiXCR, one row per CDR3 protein. The sample consists of 110,000 to 150,000 distinct CDR3 sequences, more than 6.5% of them appearing once. The sample holds a few counts of this clonotype. Antigen specificity is unknown. This TCR was recovered from a man aged 25-40 years who received the YFV17D yellow fever vaccine. Source: CD4+ T cells sorted from PBMCs, taken 10 days after the yellow fever booster vaccination.

The DNA for the CDR3 is TGTGCCACCAGCAGGCGTGACAGCGGGGATACGCAGTATTTT. Its translation is CATSRRDSGDTQYF. The chain carries TRBV15 and TRBJ2-3; a possible D gene is TRBD2 (6 bases). This CDR3 is 14 amino acids long. Germline V lookup: CDR1 LNHNV, CDR2 YYDKDF (reference sequence). V was cut by 3 bases and J by 6 bases, with 13 bases left in between.